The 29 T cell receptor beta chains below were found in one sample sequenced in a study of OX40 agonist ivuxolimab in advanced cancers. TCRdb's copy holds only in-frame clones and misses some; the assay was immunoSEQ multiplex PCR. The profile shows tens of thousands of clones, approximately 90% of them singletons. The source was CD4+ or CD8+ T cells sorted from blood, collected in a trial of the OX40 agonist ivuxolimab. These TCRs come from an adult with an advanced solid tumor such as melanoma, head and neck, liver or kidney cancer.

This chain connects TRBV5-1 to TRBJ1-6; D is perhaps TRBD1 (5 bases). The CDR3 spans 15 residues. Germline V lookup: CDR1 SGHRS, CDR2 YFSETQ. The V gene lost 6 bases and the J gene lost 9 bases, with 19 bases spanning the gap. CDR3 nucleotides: TGCGCCAGCACCATTCTCGGTCTCCAGGGTTCACCCCTCCACTTT. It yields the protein CASTILGLQGSPLHF.

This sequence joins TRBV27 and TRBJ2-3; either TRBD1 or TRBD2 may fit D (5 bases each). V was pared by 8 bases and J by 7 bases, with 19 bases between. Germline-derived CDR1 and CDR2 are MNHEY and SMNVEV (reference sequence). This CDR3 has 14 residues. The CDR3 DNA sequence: TGTGCCAGCTCAGGGTCGATGGGACCGTATACGCAGTATTTT. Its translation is CASSGSMGPYTQYF.

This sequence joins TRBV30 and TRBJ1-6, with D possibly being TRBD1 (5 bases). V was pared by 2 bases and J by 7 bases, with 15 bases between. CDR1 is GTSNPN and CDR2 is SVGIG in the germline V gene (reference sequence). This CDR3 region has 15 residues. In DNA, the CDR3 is TGTGCCTGGAGTTCCGCGGGCGGGGGGAATTCACCCCTCCACTTT. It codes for CAWSSAGGGNSPLHF. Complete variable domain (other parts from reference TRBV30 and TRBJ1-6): SQTIHQWPATLVQPVGSPLSLECTVEGTSNPNLYWYRQAAGRGLQLLFYSVGIGQISSEVPQNLSASRPQDRQFILSSKKLLLSDSGFYLCAWSSAGGGNSPLHFGNGTRLTVT.

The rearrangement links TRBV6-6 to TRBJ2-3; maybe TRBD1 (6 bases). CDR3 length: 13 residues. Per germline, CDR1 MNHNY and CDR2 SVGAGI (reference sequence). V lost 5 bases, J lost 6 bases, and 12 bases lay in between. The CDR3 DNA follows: TGTGCCAGCAGTCCGACAGGCGGGGATACGCAGTATTTT. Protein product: CASSPTGGDTQYF.

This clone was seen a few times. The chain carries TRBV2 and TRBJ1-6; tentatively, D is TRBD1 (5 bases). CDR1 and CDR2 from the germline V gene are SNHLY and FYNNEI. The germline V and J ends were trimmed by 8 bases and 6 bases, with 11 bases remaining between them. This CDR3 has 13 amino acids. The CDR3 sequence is CASERGTNSPLHF. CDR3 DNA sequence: TGTGCCAGCGAAAGGGGTACTAATTCACCCCTCCACTTT.

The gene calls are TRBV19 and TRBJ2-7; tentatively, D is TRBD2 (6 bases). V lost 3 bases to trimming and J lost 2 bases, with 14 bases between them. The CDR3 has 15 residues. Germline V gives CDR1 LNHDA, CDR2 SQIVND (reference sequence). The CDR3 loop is CASSIPGGTPYEQYF. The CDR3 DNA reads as TGTGCCAGTAGTATCCCCGGCGGGACCCCCTACGAGCAGTACTTC.

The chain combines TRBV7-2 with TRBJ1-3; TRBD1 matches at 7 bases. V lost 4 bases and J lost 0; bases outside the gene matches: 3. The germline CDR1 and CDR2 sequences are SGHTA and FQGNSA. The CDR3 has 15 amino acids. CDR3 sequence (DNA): TGTGCCAGCAGCTGGGACAGTGCCTCTGGAAACACCATATATTTT. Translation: CASSWDSASGNTIYF.

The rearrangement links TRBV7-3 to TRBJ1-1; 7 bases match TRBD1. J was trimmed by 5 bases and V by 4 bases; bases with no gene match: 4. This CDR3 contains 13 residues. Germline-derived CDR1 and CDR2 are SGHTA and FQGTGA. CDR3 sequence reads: CASSSNRGTEAFF. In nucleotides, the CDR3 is TGTGCCAGCAGCTCCAACAGGGGTACTGAAGCTTTCTTT.

The CDR3 nucleotides read TGTGCCAGCTCACCATGGTCTCAGGGGGCCTCTGGAAACACCATATATTTT. Protein sequence: CASSPWSQGASGNTIYF. The chain joins TRBV18 to TRBJ1-3; TRBD1 aligns across 8 bases. Germline loops: CDR1 KGHSH, CDR2 LQKENI. V dropped 2 bases and J dropped 0; count of bases not matched to a gene: 6. The CDR3 contains 17 residues.

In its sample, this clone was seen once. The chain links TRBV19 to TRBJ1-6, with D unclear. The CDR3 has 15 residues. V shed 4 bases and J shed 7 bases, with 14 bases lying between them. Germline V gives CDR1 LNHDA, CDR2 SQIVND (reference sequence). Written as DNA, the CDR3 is TGTGCCAGTAGTACCCGGCAAGGACGGAATTCACCCCTCCACTTT. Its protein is CASSTRQGRNSPLHF. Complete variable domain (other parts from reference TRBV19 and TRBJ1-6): DGGITQSPKYLFRKEGQNVTLSCEQNLNHDAMYWYRQDPGQGLRLIYYSQIVNDFQKGDIAEGYSVSREKKESFPLTVTSAQKNPTAFYLCASSTRQGRNSPLHFGNGTRLTVT.

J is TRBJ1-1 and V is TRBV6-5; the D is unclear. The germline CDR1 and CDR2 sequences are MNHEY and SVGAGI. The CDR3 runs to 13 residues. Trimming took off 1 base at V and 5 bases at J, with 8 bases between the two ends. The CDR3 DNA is TGTGCCAGCAGTTACTTCGCTGGAACTGAAGCTTTCTTT. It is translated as CASSYFAGTEAFF.

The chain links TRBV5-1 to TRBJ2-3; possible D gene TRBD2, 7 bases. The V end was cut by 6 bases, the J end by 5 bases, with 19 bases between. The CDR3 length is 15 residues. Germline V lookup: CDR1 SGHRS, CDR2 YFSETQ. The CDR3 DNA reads TGCGCCAGCAACCCATCGGGGGGCCGGGGAGATACGCAGTATTTT. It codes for CASNPSGGRGDTQYF.

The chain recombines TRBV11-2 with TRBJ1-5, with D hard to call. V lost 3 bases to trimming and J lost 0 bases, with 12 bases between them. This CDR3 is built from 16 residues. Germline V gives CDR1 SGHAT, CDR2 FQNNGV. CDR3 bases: TGTGCCAGCAGCTTGGGGTTGAGAGGTAGCAATCAGCCCCAGCATTTT. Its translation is CASSLGLRGSNQPQHF.

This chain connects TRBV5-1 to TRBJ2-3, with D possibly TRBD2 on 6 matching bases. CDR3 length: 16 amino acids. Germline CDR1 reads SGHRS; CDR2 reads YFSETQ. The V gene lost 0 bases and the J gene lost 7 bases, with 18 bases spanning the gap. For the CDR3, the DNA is TGCGCCAGCAGCTTGGTGGGGGGACTTCCAGGGAATACGCAGTATTTT. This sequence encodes CASSLVGGLPGNTQYF.

The CDR3 nucleotides are TGTGCCAGCAGTTACTCGCCGGGACAGGGGGGCTACGAGCAGTACTTC. This gives the protein CASSYSPGQGGYEQYF. The V and J genes are TRBV6-5 and TRBJ2-7; 11 nucleotides line up with TRBD1. V lost 0 bases and J lost 3; bases outside the gene matches: 4. From germline, CDR1 is MNHEY and CDR2 SVGAGI. This CDR3 spans 16 amino acids.

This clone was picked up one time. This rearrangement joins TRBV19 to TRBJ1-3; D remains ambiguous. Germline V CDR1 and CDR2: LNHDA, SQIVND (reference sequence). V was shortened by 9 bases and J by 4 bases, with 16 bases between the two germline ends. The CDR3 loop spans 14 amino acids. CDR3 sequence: CASTPYGSGNTIYF. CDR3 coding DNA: TGTGCCAGCACACCCTACGGATCAGGAAACACCATATATTTT.

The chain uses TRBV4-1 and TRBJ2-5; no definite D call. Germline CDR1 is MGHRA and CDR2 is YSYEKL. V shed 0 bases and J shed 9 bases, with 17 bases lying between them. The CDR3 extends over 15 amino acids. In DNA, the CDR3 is TGCGCCAGCAGCCAAGAGGATGGCAGGCGTGAGGCCCAGTACTTC. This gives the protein CASSQEDGRREAQYF.

The CDR3 DNA reads as TGTGCCAGCAGTAACAGGGCAGAAAAACTGTTTTTT. It translates to CASSNRAEKLFF. The chain carries TRBV6-6 and TRBJ1-4; D possibly corresponds to TRBD1 (6 bases). The length of the CDR3 is 12 residues. V lost 5 bases and J 8 bases, leaving 9 bases between the germline ends. Per the germline V gene, CDR1 is MNHNY and CDR2 is SVGAGI (reference sequence).

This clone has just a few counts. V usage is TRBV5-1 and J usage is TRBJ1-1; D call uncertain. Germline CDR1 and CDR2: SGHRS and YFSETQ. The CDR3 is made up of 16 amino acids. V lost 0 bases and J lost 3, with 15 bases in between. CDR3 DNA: TGCGCCAGCAGCTTGGTATTTCGGGCGACACACACTGAAGCTTTCTTT. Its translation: CASSLVFRATHTEAFF.

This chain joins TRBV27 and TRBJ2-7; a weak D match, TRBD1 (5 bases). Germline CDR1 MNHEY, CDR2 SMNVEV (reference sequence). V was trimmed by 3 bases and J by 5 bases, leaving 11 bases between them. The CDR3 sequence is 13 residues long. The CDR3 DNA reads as TGTGCCAGCAGTTTCCGGCAGGGCCACGAGCAGTACTTC. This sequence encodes CASSFRQGHEQYF.

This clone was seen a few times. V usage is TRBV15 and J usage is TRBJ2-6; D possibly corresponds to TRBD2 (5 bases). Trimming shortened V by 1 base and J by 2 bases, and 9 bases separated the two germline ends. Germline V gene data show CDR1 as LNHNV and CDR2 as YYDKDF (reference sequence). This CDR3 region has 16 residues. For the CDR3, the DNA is TGTGCCACCAGCAGAGGCGTGGGAGCTGGGGCCAACGTCCTGACTTTC. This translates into CATSRGVGAGANVLTF. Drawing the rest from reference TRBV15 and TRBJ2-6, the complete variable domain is DAMVIQNPRYQVTQFGKPVTLSCSQTLNHNVMYWYQQKSSQAPKLLFHYYDKDFNNEADTPDNFQSRRPNTSFCFLDIRSPGLGDTAMYLCATSRGVGAGANVLTFGAGSRLTVL.

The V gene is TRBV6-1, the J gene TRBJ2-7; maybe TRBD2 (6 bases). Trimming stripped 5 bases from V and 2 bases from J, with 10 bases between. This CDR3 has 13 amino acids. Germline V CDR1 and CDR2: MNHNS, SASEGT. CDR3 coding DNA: TGTGCCAGCAGTTGGGGGGATCCCTACGAGCAGTACTTC. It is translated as CASSWGDPYEQYF.

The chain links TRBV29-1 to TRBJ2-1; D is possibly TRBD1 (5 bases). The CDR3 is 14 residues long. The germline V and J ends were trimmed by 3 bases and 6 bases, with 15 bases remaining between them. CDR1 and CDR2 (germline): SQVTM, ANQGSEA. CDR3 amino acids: CSVDRGRRRNEQFF. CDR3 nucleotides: TGCAGCGTTGATAGGGGCCGTCGTCGCAATGAGCAGTTCTTC.

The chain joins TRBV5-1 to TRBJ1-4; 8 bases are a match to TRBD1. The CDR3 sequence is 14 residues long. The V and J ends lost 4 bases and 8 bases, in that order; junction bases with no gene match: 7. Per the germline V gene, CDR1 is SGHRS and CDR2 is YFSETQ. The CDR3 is CASSLDRVQEKLFF. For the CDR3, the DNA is TGCGCCAGCAGCCTGGACAGGGTTCAGGAAAAACTGTTTTTT. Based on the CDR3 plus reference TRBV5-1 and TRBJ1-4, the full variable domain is KAGVTQTPRYLIKTRGQQVTLSCSPISGHRSVSWYQQTPGQGLQFLFEYFSETQRNKGNFPGRFSGRQFSNSRSEMNVSTLELGDSALYLCASSLDRVQEKLFFGSGTQLSVL.

The CDR3 nucleotides are TGTGCCAGCAGCTTAGATCTAGCGGTAGAGACCCAGTACTTC. Its translation: CASSLDLAVETQYF. The chain is built from TRBV11-2 and TRBJ2-5; 7 nucleotides agree with TRBD2. Germline values: CDR1 SGHAT, CDR2 FQNNGV. Trimming cost V 0 bases and J 4 bases; bases outside gene matches: 2. The CDR3 is 14 residues long.

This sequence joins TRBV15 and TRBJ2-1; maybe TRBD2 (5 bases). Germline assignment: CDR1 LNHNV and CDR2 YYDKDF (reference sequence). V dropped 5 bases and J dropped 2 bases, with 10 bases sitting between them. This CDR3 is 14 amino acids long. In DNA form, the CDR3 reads TGTGCCACCAGCGCGCTCGGGGCCTACAATGAGCAGTTCTTC. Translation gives CATSALGAYNEQFF.

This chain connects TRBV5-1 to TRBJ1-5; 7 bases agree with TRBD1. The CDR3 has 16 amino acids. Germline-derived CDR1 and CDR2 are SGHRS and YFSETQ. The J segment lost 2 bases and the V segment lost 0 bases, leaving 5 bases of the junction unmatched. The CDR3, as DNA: TGCGCCAGCAGCTTGGCGGGGACAGCGGGCAATCAGCCCCAGCATTTT. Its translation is CASSLAGTAGNQPQHF.

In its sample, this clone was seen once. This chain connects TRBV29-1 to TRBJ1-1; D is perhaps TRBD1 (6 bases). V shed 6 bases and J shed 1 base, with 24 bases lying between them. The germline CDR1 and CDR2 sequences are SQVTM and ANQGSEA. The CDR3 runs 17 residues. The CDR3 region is CSVPAPRIWGANTEAFF. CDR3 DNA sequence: TGCAGCGTGCCCGCCCCGAGGATATGGGGGGCGAACACTGAAGCTTTCTTT.

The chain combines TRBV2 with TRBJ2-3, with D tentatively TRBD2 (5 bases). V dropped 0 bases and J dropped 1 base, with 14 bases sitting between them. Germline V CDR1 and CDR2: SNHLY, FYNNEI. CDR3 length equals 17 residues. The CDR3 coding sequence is TGTGCCAGCAGTGAAGCCCCTACCGGGATGGGCACAGATACGCAGTATTTT. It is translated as CASSEAPTGMGTDTQYF.